This T cell receptor beta chain was captured by sequencing in a study of blood T cell repertoires in COVID-19. As for the study in general: Sources were T cells, B-cell-depleted T cells, or PBMCs; the material itself was cDNA or gDNA.

The V and J ends lost 0 bases and 1 base, in that order; junction bases with no gene match: 4. Looked up from germline, CDR1 is SEHNR and CDR2 is FQNEAQ (reference sequence). The CDR3 totals 16 residues. Assay: immunoSEQ multiplex PCR; the TCRdb copy retains only in-frame clones and omits some. Of roughly 110,000 clones listed, about 88% are singletons. Specimen: peripheral blood. V usage is TRBV7-9 and J usage is TRBJ2-5, with TRBD2 identical over 8 bases. This clonotype was obtained from a woman in her sixties or seventies who had recovered from COVID-19. CDR3 nucleotide sequence: TGTGCCAGCAGCTTAGCAGGCGGGGGGACCCAAGAGACCCAGTACTTC. Encoded protein: CASSLAGGGTQETQYF.